Below, one TCR beta chain is given with its context. The antigen this receptor binds is unknown. The sample holds no much larger clone one base away, and base qualities are not on file. The data belong to a study of cytotoxic CD8 clonotypes in ibrutinib-treated CLL (dated by TCRdb to the early 2020s). At the level of the whole study: In this cohort, about 15 patients were treatment-naive and roughly 10 were relapsed/refractory, while about 18 had unmutated IGHV. Responses were partial in approximately 24 patients and complete in 2; after median approximately 69 months follow-up, around 15 stayed in remission and 12 progressed. The response samples were drawn at a median of approximately 12 months into treatment, with a range of about 6 to 36 months. On average, each sample yielded around 270,000 productive templates and roughly 95,000 productive rearrangements. Longitudinal samples were obtainable from about 30% of the roughly 86 participants in the trial. Cryopreserved peripheral blood mononuclear cells were obtained prior to treatment, at the time of response, and at either disease progression or sustained remission. Every sample from remission and from progressive disease was obtained while the patients were still on ibrutinib. Overall study outcomes, separate from this receptor: Sustained-remission and progressing patients did not have matched sampling times, and lymph node repertoires were not examined. At ibrutinib response clonality went up, during sustained remission it held steady, and at progression it dropped back toward baseline. Public clonotypes were rare and either contracted or stayed stable during treatment, and the rise in clonality at ibrutinib response reflected the expansion of private clonotypes. Baseline clonality was found to be higher than that of age-matched healthy donors and was strongly correlated with circulating CD8+ T-cell counts.

A MiSeq instrument was used for deep resolution sequencing, which targeted depths ranging from 1 in 1 million up to 1 in 200,000 T cells, with coverage averaging 10x for each clonotype. The immunoSEQ hsTCRB Kit was used to generate TCR beta libraries. Under the source paper's analysis protocol: The data were analyzed with ImmunoSEQ Analyzer and ImmunoSEQ Data Assistant, and V, D and J gene assignments followed IMGT definitions. Clonality, which ranges from 0 to 1, was calculated as one minus the normalized Shannon entropy of productive rearrangement frequencies. Only overrepresented clonotypes making up at least 0.05% of the repertoire of each patient were included in the public clonotype analysis. About twelve age-matched healthy donor repertoires from immuneACCESS were used as controls for clonality. TCRdb's version of the immuneACCESS table is confined to in-frame rearrangements and falls short of the full clone set. An unresolved V gene accounts for under half of the shortfall where checked; the remainder is of unknown origin. The DNA gave D and trimming, while V, J and clone size come from that table. This sample has over 150,000 clones in its table, and roughly 77% of those were observed once. About 1.9% of the sample goes to the ten largest clones.

The V end loses 1 base and the J end loses 4 bases, and a stretch of 8 bases separates them. The CDR3 holds 13 amino acids from the cysteine to the phenylalanine. Only the CDR3 region is kept as DNA, spanning 39 bases read in frame from base 1. From a lookup of the germline V gene (reference sequence), CDR1 and CDR2 are LNHNV and YYDKDF. What this sample's time point label stands for: approximately eleven months on ibrutinib. For TCR beta library preparation, about 2 micrograms of genomic DNA was extracted from cryopreserved PBMCs. Longitudinal blood samples from CLL patients on ibrutinib monotherapy were analyzed using high-throughput TCR beta sequencing. The patients took part in an open-label, single-center phase 2 trial of ibrutinib monotherapy.

The source of this sequence is a human donor with chronic lymphocytic leukemia. The chain is assembled from TRBV15 and TRBJ2-7; TRBD1 is possibly the D segment (6 matching bases). The sequencing here drew on PBMCs, taken after 12 months of ibrutinib treatment. CDR3 loop: CATSRGDRYEQYF. The sequence in DNA is TGTGCCACCAGCAGAGGTGACAGGTACGAGCAGTACTTC.